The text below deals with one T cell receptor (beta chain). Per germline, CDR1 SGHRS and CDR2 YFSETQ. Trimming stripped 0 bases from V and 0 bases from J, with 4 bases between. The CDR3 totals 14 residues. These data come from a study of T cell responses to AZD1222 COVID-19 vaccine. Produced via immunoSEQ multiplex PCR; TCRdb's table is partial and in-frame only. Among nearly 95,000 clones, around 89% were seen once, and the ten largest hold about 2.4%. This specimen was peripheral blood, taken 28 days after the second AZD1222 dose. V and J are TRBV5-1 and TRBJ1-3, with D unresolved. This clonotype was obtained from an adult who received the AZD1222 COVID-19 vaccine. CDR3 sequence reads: CASSLGSSGNTIYF. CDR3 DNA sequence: TGCGCCAGCAGCTTGGGGAGCTCTGGAAACACCATATATTTT.